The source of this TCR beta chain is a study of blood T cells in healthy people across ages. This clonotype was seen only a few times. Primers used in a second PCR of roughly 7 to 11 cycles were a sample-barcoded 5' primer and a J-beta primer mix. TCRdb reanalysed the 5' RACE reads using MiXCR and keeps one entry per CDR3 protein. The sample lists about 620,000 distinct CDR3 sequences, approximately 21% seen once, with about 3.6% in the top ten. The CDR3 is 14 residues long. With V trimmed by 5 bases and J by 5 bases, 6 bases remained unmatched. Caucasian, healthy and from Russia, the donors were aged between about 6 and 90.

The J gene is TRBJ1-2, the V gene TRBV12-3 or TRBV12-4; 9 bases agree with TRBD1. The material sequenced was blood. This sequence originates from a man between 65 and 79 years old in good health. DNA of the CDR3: TGTGCCAGCAGTAGTACAGGGGGCCCTTATGGCTACACCTTC. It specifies CASSSTGGPYGYTF.